Listed here are 13 T cell receptor beta chains from one sample, sequenced in a study of cytomegalovirus exposure and HLA in healthy donors. PCR involved 60 Vbeta and 13 Jbeta primers. Using immunoSEQ multiplex PCR, the repertoire was profiled, and TCRdb retains in-frame clones only, with some absent. The sample consists of tens of thousands of clones, roughly 73% of them appearing once. Sequencing was performed on PBMCs. The receptors shown here come from a male donor in good health and CMV-seropositive.

This chain uses TRBV28 with TRBJ2-7, with 9 bases fitting TRBD1. V was pared by 5 bases and J by 3 bases, with 2 bases of the junction left unmatched. The V gene's germline CDR1 is MDHEN and CDR2 SYDVKM. The CDR3 is 13 residues long. CDR3 sequence reads: CASSDRGGYEQYF. As DNA, the CDR3 is TGTGCCAGCAGTGACAGGGGGGGCTACGAGCAGTACTTC.

This clone was detected only a few times. V is TRBV30 and J is TRBJ2-1, with D possibly TRBD2 on 6 matching bases. V was trimmed by 0 bases and J by 5 bases, leaving 14 bases between them. This CDR3 has 15 amino acids. CDR1 and CDR2 from the germline V gene are GTSNPN and SVGIG (reference sequence). DNA for the CDR3: TGTGCCTGGAGTGTTTGGGACTGGAGAGACAATGAGCAGTTCTTC. Translating gives CAWSVWDWRDNEQFF.

This clone came up once. The V call is TRBV9, the J call TRBJ2-2; perhaps TRBD1 as D (6 bases). This CDR3 contains 15 residues. The germline CDR1 and CDR2 sequences are SGDLS and YYNGEE. The V and J ends lost 4 bases and 8 bases respectively, with 18 bases between them. CDR3 loop: CASSPQGLALGELFF. Here the CDR3 DNA reads TGTGCCAGCAGCCCCCAGGGGTTGGCCTTGGGGGAGCTGTTTTTT.

The CDR3 protein is CASSFPIGSSGNTIYF. CDR3 nucleotide sequence: TGTGCCAGCAGTTTCCCCATCGGTAGCTCTGGAAACACCATATATTTT. The chain is built from TRBV28 and TRBJ1-3; D is uncertain. Germline CDR1 is MDHEN and CDR2 is SYDVKM. The CDR3 contains 16 residues. Trimming left V 3 bases short and J 0 bases short, with 12 bases between.

The chain combines TRBV5-1 with TRBJ2-1; 10 bases are a match to TRBD2. CDR3 length: 17 residues. Germline V gene data show CDR1 as SGHRS and CDR2 as YFSETQ. Trimming at V came to 7 bases and at J to 1 base, leaving 11 bases not matched to a gene. The CDR3 is CASCPSGLAVSYNEQFF. Here the CDR3 DNA reads TGCGCCAGCTGTCCTTCTGGACTAGCGGTTTCCTACAATGAGCAGTTCTTC.

CDR3 protein: CASSDPPRVHEQYF. Written as DNA, the CDR3 is TGTGCCAGTAGCGACCCTCCCAGGGTCCACGAGCAGTACTTC. The J gene is TRBJ2-5, the V gene TRBV19; weak D call: TRBD1 (5 bases). Gene TRBJ2-7 matches the end of the DNA better, so the J call may be wrong. The CDR3 sequence is 14 residues long. Germline V gene sequence: CDR1 LNHDA, CDR2 SQIVND (reference sequence).

In this sample, this clone turned up once. The chain combines TRBV30 with TRBJ1-4, with a tentative D call TRBD1 (5 bases). Germline assignment: CDR1 GTSNPN and CDR2 SVGIG (reference sequence). Trimming left V 1 base short and J 10 bases short, with 16 bases between. The CDR3 extends over 14 amino acids. The CDR3 coding sequence is TGTGCCTGGAGTGGTAGCCAGGGTCGCGGAAAACTGTTTTTT. Translating gives CAWSGSQGRGKLFF. The complete variable domain, with remaining parts taken from reference TRBV30 and TRBJ1-4, reads SQTIHQWPATLVQPVGSPLSLECTVEGTSNPNLYWYRQAAGRGLQLLFYSVGIGQISSEVPQNLSASRPQDRQFILSSKKLLLSDSGFYLCAWSGSQGRGKLFFGSGTQLSVL.

The V call is TRBV18, the J call TRBJ2-2; 8 bases are shared with TRBD2. Germline CDR1 is KGHSH and CDR2 is LQKENI. The CDR3 runs to 16 residues. V was clipped by 5 bases and J by 5 bases; unmatched bases: 10. CDR3 bases: TGTGCCAGCTCAGCCTTGGGAGCGGGAGAAACCGGGGAGCTGTTTTTT. Encoded protein: CASSALGAGETGELFF.

This clone was counted once. The chain links TRBV7-8 to TRBJ1-5; D ambiguous. Trimming took 5 bases from V and 0 from J, leaving 11 bases between them. CDR3 length: 15 amino acids. Per the germline V gene, CDR1 is SGHVS and CDR2 is FQNEAQ. Written as DNA, the CDR3 is TGTGCCAGCAGCCTTCGGGGTTTTAGCAATCAGCCCCAGCATTTT. It yields the protein CASSLRGFSNQPQHF.

This chain connects TRBV7-8 to TRBJ2-1; 10 bases line up with TRBD1. CDR1 is SGHVS and CDR2 is FQNEAQ in the germline V gene. CDR3 length: 18 residues. With 4 bases clipped from V and 6 bases from J, the junction kept 15 bases outside the gene matches. The CDR3 region has the DNA TGTGCCAGCAGCTCTCTCCAACTAAGGGACAGGGGTACCAATGAGCAGTTCTTC. This gives the protein CASSSLQLRDRGTNEQFF.

Turning to this clone: Other nucleotide sequences from this sample produce the same CDR3. This rearrangement joins TRBV19 to TRBJ2-1; D remains unclear. There are 13 residues in the CDR3. Germline CDR1 is LNHDA and CDR2 is SQIVND (reference sequence). Trimming removed 1 base at V and 3 bases at J, with 4 bases between. CDR3 loop: CASSIGSYNEQFF. The CDR3 bases are TGTGCCAGTAGTATAGGGAGCTACAATGAGCAGTTCTTC. Together with reference TRBV19 and TRBJ2-1, the CDR3 gives the full variable domain: DGGITQSPKYLFRKEGQNVTLSCEQNLNHDAMYWYRQDPGQGLRLIYYSQIVNDFQKGDIAEGYSVSREKKESFPLTVTSAQKNPTAFYLCASSIGSYNEQFFGPGTRLTVL.

The chain joins TRBV27 to TRBJ2-3; D is perhaps TRBD1 (6 bases). Germline lookup yields CDR1 MNHEY and CDR2 SMNVEV (reference sequence). V was pared by 5 bases and J by 2 bases, with 8 bases between. The length of the CDR3 is 13 residues. The CDR3 coding sequence is TGTGCCAGCAGTCAGGGGTACACAGATACGCAGTATTTT. Residues: CASSQGYTDTQYF.

Remarks on this clone: Relative to the germline gene, one junction end is altered; a read error may explain this. The chain is built from TRBV19 and TRBJ2-3; 11 bases map to TRBD1. The CDR3 has 15 amino acids. CDR1 and CDR2 (germline): LNHDA, SQIVND (reference sequence). CDR3 in DNA: TGTGCCAGTAGTCCACGGACAGGGGGCACCGATACGCAGTATTTT. Translation gives CASSPRTGGTDTQYF.